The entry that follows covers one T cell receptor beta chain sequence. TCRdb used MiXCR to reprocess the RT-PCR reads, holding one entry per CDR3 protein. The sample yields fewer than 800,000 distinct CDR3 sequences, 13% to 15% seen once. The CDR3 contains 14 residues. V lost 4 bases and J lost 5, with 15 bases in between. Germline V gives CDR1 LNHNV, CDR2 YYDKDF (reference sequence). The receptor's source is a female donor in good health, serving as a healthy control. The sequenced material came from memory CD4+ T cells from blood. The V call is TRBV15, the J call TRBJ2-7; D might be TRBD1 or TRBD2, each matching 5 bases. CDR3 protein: CATSKTTSGNEQYF. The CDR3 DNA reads TGTGCCACCAGCAAGACTACCTCAGGGAACGAGCAGTACTTC.